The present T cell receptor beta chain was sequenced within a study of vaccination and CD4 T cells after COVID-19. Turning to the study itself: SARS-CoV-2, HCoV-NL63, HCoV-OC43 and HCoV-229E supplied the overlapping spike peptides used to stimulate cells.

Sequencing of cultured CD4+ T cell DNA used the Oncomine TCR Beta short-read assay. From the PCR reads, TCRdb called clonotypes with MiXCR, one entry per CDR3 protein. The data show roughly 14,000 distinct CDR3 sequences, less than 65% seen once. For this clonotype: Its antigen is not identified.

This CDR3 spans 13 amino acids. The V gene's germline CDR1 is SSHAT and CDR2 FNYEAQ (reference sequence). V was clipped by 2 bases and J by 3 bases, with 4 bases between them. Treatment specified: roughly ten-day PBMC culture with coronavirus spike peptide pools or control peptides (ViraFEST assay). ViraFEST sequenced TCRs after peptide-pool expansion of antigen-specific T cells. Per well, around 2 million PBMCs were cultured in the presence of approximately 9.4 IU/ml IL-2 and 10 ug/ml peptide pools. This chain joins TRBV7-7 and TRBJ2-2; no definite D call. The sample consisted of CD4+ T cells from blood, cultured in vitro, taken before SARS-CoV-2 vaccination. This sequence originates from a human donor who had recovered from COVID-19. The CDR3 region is CASSLTDTGELFF. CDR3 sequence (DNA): TGTGCCAGCAGCTTAACCGACACCGGGGAGCTGTTTTTT.